A selection of T cell receptor beta chains follows, all from one sample in a study of vaccination effects on CD4 cells after COVID-19. The antigens these receptors bind are not known. Clones were sequenced by immunoSEQ multiplex PCR, and TCRdb holds only the in-frame ones, with some missing. The table shows some 40,000 clones, with about 73% occurring only once. The sample here was CD4+ T cells from PBMCs cultured with HCoV-NL63 spike peptides, taken before COVID-19 vaccination. These receptors were collected from a human donor who had a prior SARS-CoV-2 infection. Both conserved end residues are part of each CDR3. D genes are given only for firm matches. Some rows mark clone size as missing; the rest say once, few, many or name a class of expanded clone.

d_call: -; v_call: TRBV6-6; clone_size: -; j_call: TRBJ1-5; cdr3_nt: TGTGCCAGCAGCCCGGGTTTGGGGATTAGCAATCAGCCCCAGCATTTT; cdr3_aa: CASSPGLGISNQPQHF
d_call: -; v_call: TRBV5-1; clone_size: -; j_call: TRBJ2-7; cdr3_nt: TGCGCCAGCAGCTTGCAAGGACCTGAAAACGAGCAGTACTTC; cdr3_aa: CASSLQGPENEQYF
d_call: -; v_call: TRBV4-2; clone_size: -; j_call: TRBJ2-2; cdr3_nt: TGTGCCAGCAGCCAAGATTGGCTCCGCCCCGGGGAGCTGTTTTTT; cdr3_aa: CASSQDWLRPGELFF
d_call: TRBD1; v_call: TRBV5-6; clone_size: -; j_call: TRBJ2-7; cdr3_nt: TGTGCCAGCAGCGAGAACATGGGACAGGGGGCTTACGAGCAGTACTTC; cdr3_aa: CASSENMGQGAYEQYF
d_call: TRBD2; v_call: TRBV6-6; clone_size: -; j_call: TRBJ2-7; cdr3_nt: TGTGCCAGCAGTTCTAGCGGGAGAAACTACGAGCAGTACTTC; cdr3_aa: CASSSSGRNYEQYF
d_call: -; v_call: TRBV7-9; clone_size: few; j_call: TRBJ2-3; cdr3_nt: TGTGCCAGCAGCTTAGACTGGGACACAGATACGCAGTATTTT; cdr3_aa: CASSLDWDTDTQYF
d_call: -; v_call: TRBV14; clone_size: -; j_call: TRBJ2-7; cdr3_nt: TGTGCCAGCAGCCATTGGCGCAGTTCCTACGAGCAGTACTTC; cdr3_aa: CASSHWRSSYEQYF
d_call: -; v_call: TRBV9; clone_size: -; j_call: TRBJ2-2; cdr3_nt: TGTGCCAGCAGCGTAGGCCGGGGGAACACCGGGGAGCTGTTTTTT; cdr3_aa: CASSVGRGNTGELFF
d_call: -; v_call: TRBV5-1; clone_size: -; j_call: TRBJ2-7; cdr3_nt: TGCGCCAGCAACTTAGCGGATGACGAGCAGTACTTC; cdr3_aa: CASNLADDEQYF
d_call: TRBD1; v_call: TRBV5-6; clone_size: few; j_call: TRBJ1-1; cdr3_nt: TGTGCCAGCAGCTTTGACAGGGTCGGGGCTGAAGCTTTCTTT; cdr3_aa: CASSFDRVGAEAFF
d_call: -; v_call: TRBV30; clone_size: few; j_call: TRBJ2-7; cdr3_nt: TGTGCCTGGAGGTGGAGCCACGAGCAGTACTTC; cdr3_aa: CAWRWSHEQYF
d_call: TRBD2; v_call: TRBV14; clone_size: -; j_call: TRBJ2-3; cdr3_nt: TGTGCCAGCAGCCTAGCTAGCGGGAGGGCCTTGAGCACAGATACGCAGTATTTT; cdr3_aa: CASSLASGRALSTDTQYF
d_call: -; v_call: TRBV18; clone_size: few; j_call: TRBJ2-3; cdr3_nt: TGTGCCAGCTCACCTAGCACAGATACGCAGTATTTT; cdr3_aa: CASSPSTDTQYF
d_call: -; v_call: TRBV20-1; clone_size: few; j_call: TRBJ1-3; cdr3_nt: TGCAGTGCTAGCGGGGTAGCCGCCATATATTTT; cdr3_aa: CSASGVAAIYF
d_call: TRBD2; v_call: TRBV11-3; clone_size: -; j_call: TRBJ2-1; cdr3_nt: TGTGCCAGCAGCTTAGGTGGGGCGGGAGCCCAGAGGCAGTTCTTC; cdr3_aa: CASSLGGAGAQRQFF
d_call: TRBD1; v_call: TRBV9; clone_size: few; j_call: TRBJ2-1; cdr3_nt: TGTGCCAGCAGCGGACAGGGTTCCTACAATGAGCAGTTCTTC; cdr3_aa: CASSGQGSYNEQFF
d_call: TRBD1; v_call: TRBV24-1; clone_size: -; j_call: TRBJ2-3; cdr3_nt: TGTGCCACCAGTGACTACAGGGGAGCAGATACGCAGTATTTT; cdr3_aa: CATSDYRGADTQYF
d_call: -; v_call: TRBV10-3; clone_size: -; j_call: TRBJ2-7; cdr3_nt: TGTGCCATCGCCACCCGCAGCTCCTACGAGCAGTACTTC; cdr3_aa: CAIATRSSYEQYF
d_call: -; v_call: TRBV7-2; clone_size: -; j_call: TRBJ2-7; cdr3_nt: TGTGCCAGCAGCCCGGGTTTAACGAAAGTCGGCTACGAGCAGTACTTC; cdr3_aa: CASSPGLTKVGYEQYF
d_call: -; v_call: TRBV4-1; clone_size: -; j_call: TRBJ1-2; cdr3_nt: TGCGCCAGCAGAGATGACAGGATTGCTAACTATGGCTACACCTTC; cdr3_aa: CASRDDRIANYGYTF
d_call: TRBD1; v_call: TRBV5-1; clone_size: -; j_call: TRBJ1-1; cdr3_nt: TGCGCCAGCAGCTCCGCGGGACAGGTGAACACTGAAGCTTTCTTT; cdr3_aa: CASSSAGQVNTEAFF